A few counts support the clone carrying this T cell receptor (beta chain). Its specificity is not known. Germline V gene lookup returns CDR1 MDHEN and CDR2 SYDVKM. The V end lost 3 bases, the J end lost 6 bases, and 11 bases lay between the germline ends. The CDR3 runs to 13 residues. This entry is derived from a study of naive and memory T cell subsets. Both TRBC1 and TRBC2 were covered by a beta constant-region primer of two equimolar oligonucleotides. Ligated cDNA was amplified by four rounds of PCR with nested alpha and beta constant-region primers and SP2. The cDNA 3' end received a ligated single-stranded oligonucleotide carrying the SP2 primer and a 12-nucleotide UMI. TCRdb reprocessed the UMI-ligation and nested PCR reads with MiXCR, giving one entry per CDR3 protein. The repertoire holds over 110,000 distinct CDR3 sequences, about 20% seen once, with more than 0.6% in the top ten. Cells stained for CD3, CD4, CD8, CD45RA and CD27 were sorted into four subsets.

Study-wide findings and caveats: Possibly reflecting memory cells re-expressing CD45RA, a few larger clonotypes occurred in naive repertoires, especially CD8. Over 90% of naive TCR sequences appeared only once, unlike memory subsets.

This clonotype was sampled from a human donor in good health. V gene TRBV28 combines with J gene TRBJ1-2, with D hard to call. The material sequenced was naive CD8+ T cells from blood. In DNA form, the CDR3 reads TGTGCCAGCAGTTTGTACGGGATCGATGGCTACACCTTC. Its translation is CASSLYGIDGYTF.